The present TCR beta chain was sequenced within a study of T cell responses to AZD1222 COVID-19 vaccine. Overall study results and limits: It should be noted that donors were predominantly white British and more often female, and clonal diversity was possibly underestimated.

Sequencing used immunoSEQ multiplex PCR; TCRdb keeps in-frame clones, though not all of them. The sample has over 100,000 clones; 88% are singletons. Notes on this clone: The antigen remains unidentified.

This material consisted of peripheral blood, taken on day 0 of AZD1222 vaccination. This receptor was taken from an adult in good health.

In nucleotides, the CDR3 is TGTGCCAGCAGTGACTCGTCTTACAGGGCCACCGGGGAGCTGTTTTTT. Translating gives CASSDSSYRATGELFF. The chain joins TRBV6-4 to TRBJ2-2; D may be TRBD1 (6 bases). Trimming cost V 0 bases and J 4 bases, with 12 bases left between them. The CDR3 extends over 16 amino acids. Germline CDR1 is MRHNA and CDR2 is SNTAGT.